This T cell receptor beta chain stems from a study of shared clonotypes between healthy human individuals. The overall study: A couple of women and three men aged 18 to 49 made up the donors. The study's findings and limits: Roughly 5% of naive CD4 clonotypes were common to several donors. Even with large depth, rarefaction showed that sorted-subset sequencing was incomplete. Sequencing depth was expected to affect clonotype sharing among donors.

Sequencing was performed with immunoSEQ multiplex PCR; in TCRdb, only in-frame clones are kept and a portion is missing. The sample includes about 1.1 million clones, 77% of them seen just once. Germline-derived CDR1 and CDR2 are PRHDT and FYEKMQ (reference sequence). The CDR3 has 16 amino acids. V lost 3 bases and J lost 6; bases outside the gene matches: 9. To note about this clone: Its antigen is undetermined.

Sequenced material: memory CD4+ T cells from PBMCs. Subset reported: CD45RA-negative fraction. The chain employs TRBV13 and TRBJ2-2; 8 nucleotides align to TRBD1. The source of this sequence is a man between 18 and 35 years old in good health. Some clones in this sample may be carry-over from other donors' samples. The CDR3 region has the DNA TGTGCCAGCAGCTTGGGAGGACAGGGAGGAGCCGGGGAGCTGTTTTTT. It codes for CASSLGGQGGAGELFF.